The 22 T cell receptor beta chains below come from one sample, sequenced in a study of blood T cells in healthy people across ages. Then a second PCR, running roughly 7 to 11 cycles, was carried out with a sample-barcoded 5' primer and a J-beta primer mix. TCRdb independently ran MiXCR on the 5' RACE reads; one entry per CDR3 protein. The sample shows about 670,000 distinct CDR3 sequences, around 38% of them seen only once. Sequencing was performed on blood. These receptor sequences come from an elderly man in good health.

This clonotype was seen just once. For the CDR3, the DNA is TGTGCCAGCAGCGGCCCCCCAGGGTCCCAGGTCACTGAAGCTTTCTTT. As protein: CASSGPPGSQVTEAFF. The rearrangement joins TRBV25-1 to TRBJ1-1; maybe TRBD1 (5 bases). V was cut by 6 bases and J by 4 bases, with 21 bases left in between. The CDR3 consists of 16 residues. Germline CDR1 reads MGHDK; CDR2 reads SYGVNS.

The chain carries TRBV10-3 and TRBJ2-1; 11 bases fit TRBD2. Germline CDR1 ENHRY, CDR2 SYGVKD. This CDR3 is 19 amino acids long. The ends lost 6 bases at V and 0 bases at J; junction bases unmatched: 13. The DNA of the CDR3 is TGTGCCATCAGAGCGACTAGCGGGGCGCCCGCGAGCTCCTACAATGAGCAGTTCTTC. Its protein product is CAIRATSGAPASSYNEQFF.

Comment on this clonotype: The junction does not match germline at one end; this may be a read error. This chain links TRBV4-2 with TRBJ2-1, with 9 bases matching TRBD2. The CDR3 covers 17 residues. Germline V CDR1 and CDR2: LGHNA, YNFKEQ. CDR3 in amino acids: CAGSQDRGVSGRQEQFF. The CDR3 nucleotides are TGTGCCGGCAGCCAAGATCGGGGGGTTAGCGGGAGACAGGAGCAGTTCTTC.

The chain combines TRBV5-1 with TRBJ2-3, with D unresolved. CDR1 SGHRS and CDR2 YFSETQ come from the germline V gene. The ends were cut back, 5 bases at V and 4 bases at J, with 11 bases in the middle. The CDR3 is 13 residues long. The CDR3 region has the DNA TGCGCCAGCAGGGCGATCGGAGCAGATACGCAGTATTTT. Translated: CASRAIGADTQYF.

DNA for the CDR3: TGCAGCGTAGCGGGGGAGGTGGCAGATACGCAGTATTTT. Its translation: CSVAGEVADTQYF. J is TRBJ2-3 and V is TRBV29-1; TRBD2 matches at 8 bases. This CDR3 is built from 13 residues. J was trimmed by 4 bases and V by 6 bases; bases with no gene match: 6. Germline CDR1 is SQVTM and CDR2 is ANQGSEA.

This chain uses TRBV10-3 with TRBJ2-1; a possible D gene is TRBD2 (5 bases). The CDR3 runs to 15 residues. V was cut by 0 bases and J by 7 bases, with 13 bases left in between. In germline, CDR1 is ENHRY, CDR2 SYGVKD. The CDR3 coding sequence is TGTGCCATCAGTGAGTCTAGCGTAGGTAGGAATGAGCAGTTCTTC. It encodes CAISESSVGRNEQFF.

The chain couples TRBV4-2 to TRBJ2-5, with D possibly being TRBD1 (6 bases). V was trimmed by 3 bases and J by 11 bases, leaving 22 bases between them. The CDR3 spans 15 residues. Germline V CDR1 and CDR2: LGHNA, YNFKEQ. CDR3 sequence: CASSQGRDNSYGQYF. Here the CDR3 DNA reads TGTGCCAGCAGCCAGGGCCGGGACAACTCCTACGGGCAGTACTTC.

The rearrangement joins TRBV5-6 to TRBJ1-5; D perhaps matches TRBD1 (6 bases). This CDR3 region has 16 residues. The germline CDR1 and CDR2 sequences are SGHDT and YYEEEE. V lost 0 bases and J lost 7, with 17 bases in between. The CDR3, as DNA: TGTGCCAGCAGCTTGGACGGCAGGGGATTAGGGCAGCCCCAGCATTTT. It codes for CASSLDGRGLGQPQHF.

This clonotype has a handful of counts. This rearrangement joins TRBV4-2 to TRBJ2-6; D possibly corresponds to TRBD1 (6 bases). The germline gives CDR1 LGHNA, CDR2 YNFKEQ. The CDR3 runs 17 residues. V was pared by 3 bases and J by 0 bases, with 12 bases between. For the CDR3, the DNA is TGTGCCAGCAGCCACCCAGGGGAGAGCTCTGGGGCCAACGTCCTGACTTTC. It specifies CASSHPGESSGANVLTF.

This clonotype was counted ten times or more. This sequence joins TRBV6-2 or TRBV6-3 and TRBJ2-7; D gene unclear. The CDR3 totals 13 residues. Germline V CDR1 and CDR2: MNHEY, SVGEGT. V lost 6 bases, J lost 2 bases, and 11 bases lay in between. The CDR3 protein is CASRPSRTYEQYF. The CDR3 bases are TGTGCCAGCAGGCCATCGAGGACCTACGAGCAGTACTTC.

This clonotype has just a few counts. This rearrangement joins TRBV20-1 to TRBJ2-7; D may be TRBD1 (6 bases). CDR1 is DFQATT and CDR2 is SNEGSKA in the germline V gene (reference sequence). The CDR3 totals 14 residues. Trimming removed 5 bases from V and 1 base from J, with 15 bases in between. CDR3 DNA: TGCAGTGCTCCCCGGGACACCGTATCCTACGAGCAGTACTTC. It translates to CSAPRDTVSYEQYF.

The V call is TRBV25-1, the J call TRBJ1-2; perhaps TRBD1 as D (6 bases). Germline lookup yields CDR1 MGHDK and CDR2 SYGVNS. CDR3 length: 16 amino acids. Deletions cut 0 bases from V and 4 bases from J, with 15 bases between. This CDR3 is CASSEYEGQLPYGYTF. The CDR3 nucleotides read TGTGCCAGCAGTGAATATGAAGGACAGTTACCCTATGGCTACACCTTC.

This clonotype has just a few counts. The chain combines TRBV7-2 with TRBJ2-5; a possible D gene is TRBD1 (6 bases). There are 14 residues in the CDR3. Trimming pared 3 bases from V and 2 bases from J, leaving 10 bases between. Germline assignment: CDR1 SGHTA and CDR2 FQGNSA. The CDR3 loop reads CASSFRGRQETQYF. Here the CDR3 DNA reads TGTGCCAGCAGCTTCAGGGGCAGACAAGAGACCCAGTACTTC.

The chain carries TRBV6-2 or TRBV6-3 and TRBJ2-1, with 9 bases matching TRBD1. The CDR3 spans 16 residues. Germline CDR1 and CDR2: MNHEY and SVGEGT. With 1 base clipped from V and 2 bases from J, the junction kept 3 bases outside the gene matches. CDR3 residues: CASSYFDRGAYNEQFF. CDR3 nucleotide sequence: TGTGCCAGCAGTTACTTCGACAGGGGGGCCTACAATGAGCAGTTCTTC.

Concerning this clonotype: This may be a read error: a much more frequent sequence differs by one nucleotide. This chain joins TRBV29-1 and TRBJ2-1; TRBD1 matches 7 bases. The germline V gene encodes CDR1 SQVTM and CDR2 ANQGSEA. The CDR3 totals 18 residues. The trim removed 6 bases at V and 2 bases at J, leaving 19 bases unmatched. The DNA of the CDR3 is TGCAGCGTGATCGGACAGGTAGGCCAACCCAGCGCCTACAATGAGCAGTTCTTC. Its protein is CSVIGQVGQPSAYNEQFF.

V and J are TRBV20-1 and TRBJ1-5; a weak D match, TRBD1 (5 bases). The germline CDR1 and CDR2 sequences are DFQATT and SNEGSKA (reference sequence). V lost 6 bases and J lost 1, with 19 bases in between. This CDR3 comprises 16 residues. CDR3 in DNA: TGCAGTGCCCCAGCGGGGGGATCGGGCAGCAATCAGCCCCAGCATTTT. As protein: CSAPAGGSGSNQPQHF.

The rearrangement joins TRBV4-2 to TRBJ2-5; no clear D. V was trimmed by 0 bases and J by 11 bases, leaving 13 bases between them. From germline, CDR1 is LGHNA and CDR2 YNFKEQ. The length of the CDR3 is 13 residues. CDR3 protein: CASSQDLNNEQYF. The CDR3 nucleotides read TGTGCCAGCAGCCAAGATTTGAACAATGAGCAGTACTTC.

This clonotype was seen repeatedly, ten times or more. V is TRBV3-1 and J is TRBJ2-5; unclear D gene. This CDR3 spans 16 amino acids. Germline assignment: CDR1 LGHDT and CDR2 YNNKEL (reference sequence). V was cut by 2 bases and J by 2 bases, with 15 bases left in between. The CDR3 spells CASSQSTTWIQETQYF. The CDR3 nucleotides read TGTGCCAGCAGCCAATCGACGACCTGGATTCAAGAGACCCAGTACTTC.

The rearrangement links TRBV11-2 to TRBJ2-3; D not certain. There are 12 residues in the CDR3. The V gene's germline CDR1 is SGHAT and CDR2 FQNNGV. The ends were cut back, 3 bases at V and 5 bases at J, with 6 bases in the middle. The CDR3 region has the DNA TGTGCCAGCAGCTTCTGGGGAGATACGCAGTATTTT. As protein: CASSFWGDTQYF.

Notes on this clonotype: A read error may explain this, as a much larger clone is one base away. The chain couples TRBV4-1 to TRBJ1-5; the D is unclear. The V and J ends lost 0 bases and 3 bases respectively, with 3 bases between them. Germline values: CDR1 MGHRA, CDR2 YSYEKL. The CDR3 spans 13 residues. This CDR3 reads CASSQEANQPQHF. DNA for the CDR3: TGCGCCAGCAGCCAAGAGGCCAATCAGCCCCAGCATTTT.

In the case of this clonotype: Given a much more abundant clone one base away, this may be a read error. This chain uses TRBV4-3 with TRBJ2-7; 10 bases fit TRBD2. From germline, CDR1 is LGHNA and CDR2 YSLEER. J lost 5 bases, V lost 0 bases, and 7 bases had no gene match. The CDR3 loop spans 16 amino acids. The CDR3 nucleotides read TGCGCCAGCAGCCAAGATCAGCGGGGGGGCGTCGACGAGCAGTACTTC. It encodes CASSQDQRGGVDEQYF.

In its sample, this clonotype was seen a few times. The chain employs TRBV6-2 or TRBV6-3 and TRBJ2-5, with no clear D. The germline gives CDR1 MNHEY, CDR2 SVGEGT. The CDR3 has 12 residues. Between the trimmed V and J ends, which lost 8 bases and 3 bases, there was a span of 10 bases. In DNA form, the CDR3 reads TGTGCCAGCGGTGGGTTTGAAGAGACCCAGTACTTC. Its translation: CASGGFEETQYF.